The clone carrying this T cell receptor (beta chain) was counted a single time. The data were obtained in a study of blood T cell repertoires in COVID-19. Study-wide context: Material from acute and convalescent COVID-19 was sourced from the United States, Italy and Spain. T cells, B-cell-depleted T cells, or PBMCs supplied cDNA or gDNA.

Germline V gives CDR1 SQVTM, CDR2 ANQGSEA. V lost 7 bases and J lost 2; bases outside the gene matches: 7. This CDR3 is built from 13 residues. Authors' analysis steps: For nucleated cells, counts were estimated from reference gene primer amplification. This table comes from immunoSEQ multiplex PCR, and its TCRdb copy is limited to in-frame clones, with some not included. The V and J calls and clone size were taken over from that table, and D and trimming were inferred from the DNA. Among fewer than 150,000 clones listed, less than 85% were seen once. The chain uses TRBV29-1 and TRBJ1-1; 7 bases map to TRBD1. Sequencing used peripheral blood. The receptor comes from a human donor in a cohort sampled during active COVID-19. The CDR3 here is CSASGQPNTEAFF. The DNA for the CDR3 is TGCAGCGCATCGGGACAGCCAAACACTGAAGCTTTCTTT.